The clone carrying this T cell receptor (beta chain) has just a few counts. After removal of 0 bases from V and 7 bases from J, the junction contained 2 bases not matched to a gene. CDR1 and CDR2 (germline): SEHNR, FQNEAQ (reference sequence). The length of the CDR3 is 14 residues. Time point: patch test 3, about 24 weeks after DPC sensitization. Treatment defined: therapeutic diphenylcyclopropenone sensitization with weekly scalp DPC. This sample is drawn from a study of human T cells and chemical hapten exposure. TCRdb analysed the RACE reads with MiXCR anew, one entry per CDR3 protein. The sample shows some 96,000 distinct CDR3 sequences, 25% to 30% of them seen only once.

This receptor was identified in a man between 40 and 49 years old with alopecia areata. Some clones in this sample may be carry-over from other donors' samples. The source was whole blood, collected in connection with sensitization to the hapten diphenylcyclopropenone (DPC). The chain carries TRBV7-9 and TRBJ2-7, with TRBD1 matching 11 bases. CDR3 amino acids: CASSLAGTGGEQYF. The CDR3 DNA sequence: TGTGCCAGCAGCTTAGCTGGGACAGGGGGTGAGCAGTACTTC.